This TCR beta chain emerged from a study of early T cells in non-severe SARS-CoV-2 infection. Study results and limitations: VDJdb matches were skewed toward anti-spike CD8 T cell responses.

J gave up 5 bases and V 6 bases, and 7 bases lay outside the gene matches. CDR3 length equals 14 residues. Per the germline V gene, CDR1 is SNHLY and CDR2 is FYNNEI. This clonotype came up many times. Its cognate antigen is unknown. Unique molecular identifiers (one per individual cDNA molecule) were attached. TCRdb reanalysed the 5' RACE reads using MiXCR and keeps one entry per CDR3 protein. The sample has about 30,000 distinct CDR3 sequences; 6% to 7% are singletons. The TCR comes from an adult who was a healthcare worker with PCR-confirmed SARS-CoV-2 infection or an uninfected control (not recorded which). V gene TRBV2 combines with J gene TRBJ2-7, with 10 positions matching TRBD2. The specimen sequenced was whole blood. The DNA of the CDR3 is TGTGCCAGCAGAGCTAGCGGGAGTTTCGACGAGCAGTACTTC. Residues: CASRASGSFDEQYF.